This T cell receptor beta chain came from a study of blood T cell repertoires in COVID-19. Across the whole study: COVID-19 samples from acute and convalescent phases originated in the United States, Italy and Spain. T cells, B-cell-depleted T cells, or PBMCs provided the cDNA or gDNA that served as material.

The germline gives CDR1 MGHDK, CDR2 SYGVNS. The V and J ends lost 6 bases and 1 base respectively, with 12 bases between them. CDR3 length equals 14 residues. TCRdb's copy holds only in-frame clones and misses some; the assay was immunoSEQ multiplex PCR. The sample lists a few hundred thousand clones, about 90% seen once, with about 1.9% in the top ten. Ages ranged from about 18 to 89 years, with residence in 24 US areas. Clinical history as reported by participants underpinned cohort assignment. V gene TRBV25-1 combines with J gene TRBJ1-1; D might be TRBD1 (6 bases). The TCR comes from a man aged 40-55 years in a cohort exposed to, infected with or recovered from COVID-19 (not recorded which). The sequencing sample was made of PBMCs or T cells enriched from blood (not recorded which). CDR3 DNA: TGTGCCAGCAGATTCCAGGGGTCGAACACTGAAGCTTTCTTT. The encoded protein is CASRFQGSNTEAFF.